This T cell receptor (beta chain) was recorded in a study of T cell responses to AZD1222 COVID-19 vaccine. The CDR3 runs to 12 residues. Germline lookup yields CDR1 SGHVS and CDR2 FQNEAQ. Some clones are missing from TCRdb's copy, which holds only in-frame ones; the method was immunoSEQ multiplex PCR. The sample lists 120,000 or so clones, around 93% occurring once. As for this clone: One end of the junction is discordant with germline, which a read error may explain.

Specimen: peripheral blood, collected on day 0 of AZD1222 vaccination. The receptor was derived from an adult in good health. The J gene is TRBJ2-1, the V gene TRBV7-8; 9 bases agree with TRBD2. This CDR3 reads CASSFGLAGLVF. In nucleotides, the CDR3 is TGTGCCAGCAGCTTTGGGCTAGCGGGACTGGTCTTC. The variable domain in full, with the rest retrieved from reference TRBV7-8 and TRBJ2-1, is GAGVSQSPRYKVAKRGQDVALRCDPISGHVSLFWYQQALGQGPEFLTYFQNEAQLDKSGLPSDRFFAERPEGSVSTLKIQRTQQEDSAVYLCASSFGLAGLVFGPGTRLTVL.